This T cell receptor beta chain came from a study of T cell clonality in common variable immunodeficiency. Study-wide results and limits: CVID subjects showed higher TCRbeta clonality than healthy controls.

CDR1 KGHSH and CDR2 LQKENI come from the germline V gene. Trimming removed 1 base from V and 9 bases from J; junction bases left unmatched: 10. This CDR3 region has 16 residues. This clone showed up many times. The target antigen is unknown. The read terminates 3 residues ahead of where the CDR3 ends, so the germline J gene completes it. Caucasian heritage predominated among both patients and controls. Heparinized whole blood, roughly 5 to 8 ml, came from each donor. Here immunoSEQ multiplex PCR was the method, and the copy in TCRdb shows in-frame clones only, minus some. Recorded here are about 60,000 clones, none singletons.

This chain uses TRBV18 with TRBJ2-1; 9 positions agree with TRBD1. This TCR derives from a person between 18 and 75 years old in good health. Sequencing was performed on peripheral blood mononuclear cells. The DNA read from the CDR3 is TGTGCCAGCTCACCACAACCGGGACAGGGAGCCGCTGAG. Encoded protein: CASSPQPGQGAAE. The whole CDR3 protein reads CASSPQPGQGAAEQFF.